This T cell receptor beta chain stems from a study of cytomegalovirus exposure and HLA in healthy donors. Study-level background: Drawn from HLA-typed donors, about 85 million unique TCRs were held in an early data release. Study conclusions and caveats: A list of 150 to 200 TCR beta chains associated with cytomegalovirus was given.

Vbeta (60) and Jbeta (13) primers were used in the PCR. The table came from immunoSEQ multiplex PCR; TCRdb's copy has only in-frame clones and leaves some out. The sample includes over 250,000 clones, about 75% seen only once; the top ten take about 2.1%. Germline CDR1 KGHSH, CDR2 LQKENI. This CDR3 region has 16 residues. Trimming pared 2 bases from V and 7 bases from J, leaving 18 bases between. Regarding this clone: Its specificity is not known.

Input material: PBMCs. The TCR originated in a female donor in good health and CMV-seronegative. The chain has TRBV18 and TRBJ1-5, with D perhaps matching TRBD1 (6 bases). The CDR3 nucleotides are TGTGCCAGCTCACCAAGTAAGGGGGTAGAAACACAGCCCCAGCATTTT. Amino acids: CASSPSKGVETQPQHF. Drawing the rest from reference TRBV18 and TRBJ1-5, the complete variable domain is NAGVMQNPRHLVRRRGQEARLRCSPMKGHSHVYWYRQLPEEGLKFMVYLQKENIIDESGMPKERFSAEFPKEGPSILRIQQVVRGDSAAYFCASSPSKGVETQPQHFGDGTRLSIL.